A selection of T cell receptor beta chains follows, all from one sample in a study of blood T cell repertoires in COVID-19. Assay: immunoSEQ multiplex PCR; the TCRdb copy retains only in-frame clones and omits some. This sample has approximately 210,000 clones, with 65% to 90% found just once. Sequencing used peripheral blood. The receptors derive from a human donor in a cohort sampled during active COVID-19. The CDR3 runs from the conserved cysteine through the conserved F or W. The D gene is left open where the match is weak. Part of the rows lack a size; the others show once, few, many or a class for expanded clones.

D | size | J | V | CDR3 | DNA
TRBD2 | . | TRBJ2-1 | TRBV5-1 | CASSPTTSGFANEQFF | TGCGCCAGCAGTCCCACTACTAGCGGGTTTGCTAATGAGCAGTTCTTC
. | . | TRBJ2-7 | TRBV28 | CASSSLLRGEKYEQYF | TGTGCCAGCAGTTCCCTCTTACGCGGGGAGAAGTACGAGCAGTACTTC
. | few | TRBJ2-7 | TRBV28 | CASSLLDNSYEQYF | TGTGCCAGCAGTTTATTAGACAACTCCTACGAGCAGTACTTC
TRBD1 | . | TRBJ2-5 | TRBV6-2/TRBV6-3 | CASSYSGQGRGQYF | TGTGCCAGCAGTTACTCCGGACAGGGTCGTGGCCAGTACTTC
. | . | TRBJ1-5 | TRBV28 | CASSLFAGYNQPQHF | TGTGCCAGCAGTTTATTTGCAGGCTACAATCAGCCCCAGCATTTT
TRBD2 | once | TRBJ2-3 | TRBV18 | CASSPALAGRTDTQYF | TGTGCCAGCTCACCAGCGCTAGCGGGGCGGACAGATACGCAGTATTTT
TRBD2 | . | TRBJ2-7 | TRBV7-9 | CASSPPGRNSYEQYF | TGTGCCAGCAGCCCCCCCGGGAGGAACTCCTACGAGCAGTACTTC
. | . | TRBJ2-7 | TRBV6-5 | CASNSRAYEQYF | TGTGCCAGCAACTCCAGGGCTTACGAGCAGTACTTC
TRBD2 | . | TRBJ2-3 | TRBV2 | CASRRTSGSTDTQYF | TGTGCCAGCAGGAGGACTAGCGGGAGCACAGATACGCAGTATTTT
. | . | TRBJ1-5 | TRBV30 | CAWNRVGQPQHF | TGTGCCTGGAACAGGGTAGGTCAGCCCCAGCATTTT
. | . | TRBJ2-7 | TRBV2 | CASITTGHYEQYF | TGTGCCAGCATCACGACAGGCCACTACGAGCAGTACTTC
TRBD1 | . | TRBJ1-4 | TRBV5-1 | CASSPTGKGALEKLFF | TGCGCCAGCAGCCCTACGGGGAAGGGGGCGCTTGAAAAACTGTTTTTT
. | . | TRBJ1-6 | TRBV7-2 | CASSFGGSPLHF | TGTGCCAGCAGCTTCGGGGGTTCACCCCTCCACTTT
. | . | TRBJ2-7 | TRBV6-2/TRBV6-3 | CASSRGRLTPYEQYF | TGTGCCAGCAGCCGGGGCCGTTTAACCCCCTACGAGCAGTACTTC
TRBD1 | . | TRBJ2-2 | TRBV19 | CASSGRQGARTGELFF | TGTGCCAGTAGTGGAAGACAGGGAGCGCGCACCGGGGAGCTGTTTTTT
. | . | TRBJ2-5 | TRBV5-4 | CASYAGGPYQETQYF | TGTGCCAGCTACGCAGGGGGGCCGTATCAAGAGACCCAGTACTTC
TRBD2 | . | TRBJ2-1 | TRBV27 | CASSLPAGGRFNEQFF | TGTGCCAGCAGCCTTCCCGCGGGAGGGCGGTTTAATGAGCAGTTCTTC
TRBD2 | . | TRBJ2-7 | TRBV6-6 | CASRDGLAGAYEQYF | TGTGCCAGCAGAGACGGACTAGCGGGAGCCTACGAGCAGTACTTC
TRBD1 | . | TRBJ2-5 | TRBV7-2 | CASSLGFLTGRETQYF | TGTGCCAGCAGCTTAGGTTTCCTGACAGGGCGAGAGACCCAGTACTTC
. | . | TRBJ1-3 | TRBV6-5 | CASSRVERGNTIYF | TGTGCCAGCAGCAGGGTGGAACGTGGAAACACCATATATTTT
TRBD1 | . | TRBJ1-1 | TRBV5-6 | CASSLRQGPEAFF | TGTGCCAGCAGCTTACGACAGGGGCCTGAAGCTTTCTTT
. | . | TRBJ2-7 | TRBV27 | CASSYRDEQYF | TGTGCCAGCAGTTACAGGGACGAGCAGTACTTC
. | . | TRBJ1-1 | TRBV19 | CASSTRISTAFF | TGTGCCAGTAGTACCAGGATTTCTACGGCTTTCTTT
. | . | TRBJ1-1 | TRBV27 | CASSLKQNTEAFF | TGTGCCAGCAGTTTAAAACAGAACACTGAAGCTTTCTTT
TRBD2 | . | TRBJ2-7 | TRBV9 | CASSSIAGGGEQYF | TGTGCCAGCAGCTCCATAGCGGGGGGAGGGGAGCAGTACTTC
. | . | TRBJ2-7 | TRBV5-1 | CASSLAGFPYEQYF | TGCGCCAGCAGCTTAGCGGGCTTTCCCTACGAGCAGTACTTC
TRBD2 | . | TRBJ2-7 | TRBV7-2 | CASSARASGGSYEQYF | TGTGCCAGCAGCGCTCGGGCTAGCGGGGGGTCCTACGAGCAGTACTTC
TRBD1 | few | TRBJ1-5 | TRBV9 | CASSAAGGTQPQHF | TGTGCCAGCAGCGCCGCAGGGGGTACTCAGCCCCAGCATTTT